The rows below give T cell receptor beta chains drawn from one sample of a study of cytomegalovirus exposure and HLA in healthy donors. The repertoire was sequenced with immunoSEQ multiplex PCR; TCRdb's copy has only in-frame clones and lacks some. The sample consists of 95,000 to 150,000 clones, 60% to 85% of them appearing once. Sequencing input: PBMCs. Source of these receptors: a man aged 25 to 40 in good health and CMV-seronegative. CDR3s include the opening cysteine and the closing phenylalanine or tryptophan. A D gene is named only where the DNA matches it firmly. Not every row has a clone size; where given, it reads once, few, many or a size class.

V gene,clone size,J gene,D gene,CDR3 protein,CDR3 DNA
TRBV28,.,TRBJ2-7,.,CASSRGLSQGQYF,TGTGCCAGCAGCCGGGGTCTTTCACAAGGGCAGTACTTC
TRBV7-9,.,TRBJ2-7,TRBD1,CASSLAGTDSYEQYF,TGTGCCAGCAGCTTAGCCGGGACAGATTCCTACGAGCAGTACTTC
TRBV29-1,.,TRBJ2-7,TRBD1,CSVARGYEQYF,TGCAGCGTTGCCAGGGGGTACGAGCAGTACTTC
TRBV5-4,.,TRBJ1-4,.,CASSSPPHEKLFF,TGTGCCAGCAGCTCCCCCCCTCATGAAAAACTGTTTTTT
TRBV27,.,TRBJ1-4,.,CASRPQGVSEKLFF,TGTGCCAGCAGACCACAGGGCGTCAGTGAAAAACTGTTTTTT
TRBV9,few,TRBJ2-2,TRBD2,CASSVVLAASTGELFF,TGTGCCAGCAGCGTAGTACTAGCGGCGAGCACCGGGGAGCTGTTTTTT
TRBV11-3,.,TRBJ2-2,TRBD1,CASSEPGQTNTGELFF,TGTGCCAGCAGCGAGCCGGGACAGACGAACACCGGGGAGCTGTTTTTT
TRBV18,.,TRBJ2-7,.,CASSPPSAYEQYF,TGTGCCAGCTCACCCCCGTCGGCCTACGAGCAGTACTTC
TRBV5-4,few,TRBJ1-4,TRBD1,CASSLTAGTGVEKLFF,TGTGCCAGCAGCTTGACAGCCGGGACAGGGGTTGAAAAACTGTTTTTT
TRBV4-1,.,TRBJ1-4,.,CASSLTWRATNEKLFF,TGCGCCAGCAGCCTTACCTGGAGGGCAACTAATGAAAAACTGTTTTTT
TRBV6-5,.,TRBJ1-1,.,CASSYEGAHMNTEAFF,TGTGCCAGCAGTTACGAAGGGGCGCACATGAACACTGAAGCTTTCTTT
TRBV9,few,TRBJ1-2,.,CASGPLGAGYGYTF,TGTGCCAGCGGCCCTTTGGGGGCCGGCTATGGCTACACCTTC
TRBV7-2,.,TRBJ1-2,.,CASSLEPDYGYTF,TGTGCCAGCAGCTTAGAGCCCGACTATGGCTACACCTTC
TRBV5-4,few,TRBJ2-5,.,CASSGRIQETQYF,TGTGCCAGCAGCGGCCGAATTCAAGAGACCCAGTACTTC
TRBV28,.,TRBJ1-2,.,CASSLGGRGYTF,TGTGCCAGCAGTTTAGGGGGGAGAGGCTACACCTTC
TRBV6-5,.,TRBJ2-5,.,CASSWTVQETQYF,TGTGCCAGCAGCTGGACAGTCCAAGAGACCCAGTACTTC
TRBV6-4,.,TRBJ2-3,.,CASSDSAGRVDTQYF,TGTGCCAGCAGTGACTCTGCGGGAAGGGTTGATACGCAGTATTTT
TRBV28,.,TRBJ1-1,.,CASSPTWGPDTEAFF,TGTGCCAGCAGTCCTACTTGGGGGCCTGACACTGAAGCTTTCTTT
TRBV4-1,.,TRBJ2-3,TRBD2,CASSQREGWATDTQYF,TGCGCCAGCAGCCAACGGGAGGGATGGGCCACAGATACGCAGTATTTT
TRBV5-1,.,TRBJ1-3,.,CASSLGGRFPGNTIYF,TGCGCCAGCAGCCTTGGCGGTAGGTTCCCTGGAAACACCATATATTTT
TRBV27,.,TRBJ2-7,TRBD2,CASSPLGLAGVGEQYF,TGTGCCAGCAGTCCCTTGGGACTAGCGGGAGTCGGCGAGCAGTACTTC
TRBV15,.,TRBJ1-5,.,CATSRGDSLGNQPQHF,TGTGCCACCAGCAGAGGGGACTCCCTGGGCAATCAGCCCCAGCATTTT
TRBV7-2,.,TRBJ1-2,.,CASSHNSVGGNGYTF,TGTGCCAGCAGCCACAACTCCGTGGGGGGAAATGGCTACACCTTC
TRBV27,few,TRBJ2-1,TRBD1,CASSLGTGDEQFF,TGTGCCAGCAGTTTGGGTACAGGGGATGAGCAGTTCTTC
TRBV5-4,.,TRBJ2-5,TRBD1,CASTPEGAIYGRETQYF,TGTGCCAGCACCCCTGAGGGGGCGATTTATGGTAGGGAGACCCAGTACTTC
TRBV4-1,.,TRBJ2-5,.,CASSQGRQQETQYF,TGCGCCAGCAGCCAAGGTCGCCAGCAAGAGACCCAGTACTTC
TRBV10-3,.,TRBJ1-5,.,CAISWGDSNQPQHF,TGTGCCATCAGTTGGGGGGATAGCAATCAGCCCCAGCATTTT
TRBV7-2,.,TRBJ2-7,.,CASSPGPRGLRYEQYF,TGTGCCAGCAGCCCAGGCCCGAGAGGGCTCAGGTACGAGCAGTACTTC
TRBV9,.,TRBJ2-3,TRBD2,CASSPQRGLQYF,TGTGCCAGCAGCCCCCAGCGGGGGCTGCAGTATTTT
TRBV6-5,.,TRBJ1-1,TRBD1,CASSYQGQVNTEAFF,TGTGCCAGCAGTTATCAGGGACAGGTGAACACTGAAGCTTTCTTT
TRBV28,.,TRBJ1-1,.,CASSSPGGSAWGTEAFF,TGTGCCAGCAGTTCACCGGGGGGGTCTGCCTGGGGGACTGAAGCTTTCTTT
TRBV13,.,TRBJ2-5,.,CASSWGAGGQETQYF,TGTGCCAGCAGCTGGGGGGCAGGGGGCCAAGAGACCCAGTACTTC
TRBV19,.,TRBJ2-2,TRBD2,CASSRGGSDTGELFF,TGTGCCAGTAGTAGGGGGGGATCGGACACCGGGGAGCTGTTTTTT
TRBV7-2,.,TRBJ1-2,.,CASSLSQAAFDYGYTF,TGTGCCAGCAGCTTAAGCCAGGCCGCATTCGACTATGGCTACACCTTC
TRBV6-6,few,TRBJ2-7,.,CASSYSREEQYF,TGTGCCAGCAGTTACTCACGAGAAGAGCAGTACTTC